Following are 5 T cell receptor beta chains from one sample sequenced in a study of blood T cell repertoires in COVID-19. The method was immunoSEQ multiplex PCR; TCRdb's version includes in-frame clones alone and lacks a portion of them. The sample includes roughly 75,000 clones, 80% of them seen just once. Material: peripheral blood. Source of these receptors: a man aged 50 or older with COVID-19, enrolled during active disease.

This clone was counted a few times. The gene calls are TRBV18 and TRBJ2-6; D remains unclear. CDR3 size: 14 residues. V was cut by 3 bases and J by 1 base, with 4 bases left in between. CDR1 and CDR2 (germline): KGHSH, LQKENI. The CDR3 here is CASSPQSGANVLTF. For the CDR3, the DNA is TGTGCCAGCTCACCTCAGTCTGGGGCCAACGTCCTGACTTTC. The full variable domain, in which reference TRBV18 and TRBJ2-6 provide the parts outside the CDR3, is NAGVMQNPRHLVRRRGQEARLRCSPMKGHSHVYWYRQLPEEGLKFMVYLQKENIIDESGMPKERFSAEFPKEGPSILRIQQVVRGDSAAYFCASSPQSGANVLTFGAGSRLTVL.

The chain recombines TRBV24-1 with TRBJ2-3, with a weak D call TRBD2 (5 bases). The CDR3 sequence is 14 residues long. Trimming left V 9 bases short and J 4 bases short, with 16 bases between. Germline CDR1 and CDR2: KGHDR and SFDVKD. For the CDR3, the DNA is TGTGCCACCGGTCTGTCGGGGAGCGCAGATACGCAGTATTTT. Translating it yields CATGLSGSADTQYF.

Only a few counts were recorded for this clone. As DNA, the CDR3 is TGCAGCGTGGACAGGGGTGGCACCGGGGAGCTGTTTTTT. Translation gives CSVDRGGTGELFF. The chain combines TRBV29-1 with TRBJ2-2; 9 nucleotides agree with TRBD1. J gave up 4 bases and V 6 bases, and 3 bases lay outside the gene matches. CDR1 SQVTM and CDR2 ANQGSEA come from the germline V gene. The CDR3 covers 13 residues.

This chain uses TRBV6-5 with TRBJ1-3; D uncertain. Trimming removed 4 bases from V and 5 bases from J, with 9 bases in between. Per the germline V gene, CDR1 is MNHEY and CDR2 is SVGAGI. The CDR3 contains 13 residues. Written as DNA, the CDR3 is TGTGCCAGCAGTTCGACACCGAGAAACACCATATATTTT. This codes for CASSSTPRNTIYF.

V and J are TRBV24-1 and TRBJ1-2; TRBD1 matches at 7 bases. Germline assignment: CDR1 KGHDR and CDR2 SFDVKD. The CDR3 contains 14 residues. V was pared by 3 bases and J by 4 bases, with 4 bases of the junction left unmatched. CDR3 sequence: CATSDRTGLYGYTF. The CDR3 bases are TGTGCCACCAGTGATCGGACAGGCCTCTATGGCTACACCTTC.